This T cell receptor beta chain appears in the sequencing data of a study of blood T cell repertoires in COVID-19. Turning to the study itself: Samples of COVID-19 (acute and convalescent) were obtained from the United States, Italy and Spain.

V was pared by 0 bases and J by 9 bases, with 17 bases between. The CDR3 is 15 residues long. Germline V gene sequence: CDR1 LNHNV, CDR2 YYDKDF (reference sequence). Assay: immunoSEQ multiplex PCR; the TCRdb copy retains only in-frame clones and omits some. The table lists 250,000 to 400,000 clones, 80% to 90% of them singletons. Material for sequencing was PBMCs or T cells enriched from blood (not recorded which). The TCR sequence derives from a woman aged 25 to 45 who had recovered from COVID-19. The chain has TRBV15 and TRBJ2-5; D gene uncertain. CDR3: CATSRELASERAQYF. CDR3 in DNA: TGTGCCACCAGCAGAGAATTAGCCTCAGAGAGAGCCCAGTACTTC.